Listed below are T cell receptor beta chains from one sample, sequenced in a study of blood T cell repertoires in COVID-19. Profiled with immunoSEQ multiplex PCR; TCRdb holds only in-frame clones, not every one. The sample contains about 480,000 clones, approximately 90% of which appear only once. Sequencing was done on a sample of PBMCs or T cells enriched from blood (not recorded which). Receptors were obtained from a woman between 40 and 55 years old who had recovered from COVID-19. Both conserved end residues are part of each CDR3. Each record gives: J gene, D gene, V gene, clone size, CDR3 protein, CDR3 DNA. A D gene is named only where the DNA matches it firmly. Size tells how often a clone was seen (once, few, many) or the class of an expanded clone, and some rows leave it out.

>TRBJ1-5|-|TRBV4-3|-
CASSQGTYGQPQHF
TGCGCCAGCAGCCAGGGGACTTATGGTCAGCCCCAGCATTTT
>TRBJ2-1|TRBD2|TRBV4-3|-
CASSHQVAGEDNEQFF
TGCGCCAGCAGCCATCAAGTAGCGGGAGAGGACAATGAGCAGTTCTTC
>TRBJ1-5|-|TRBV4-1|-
CASSQELKLPQHF
TGCGCCAGCAGCCAAGAACTTAAACTGCCCCAGCATTTT
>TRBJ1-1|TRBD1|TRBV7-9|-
CASSLFGGGRGELMTEAFF
TGTGCCAGCAGCTTATTTGGTGGGGGCAGGGGGGAGCTAATGACTGAAGCTTTCTTT
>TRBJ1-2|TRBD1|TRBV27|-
CASSLLQGGGYTF
TGTGCCAGCAGTTTACTACAGGGGGGTGGCTACACCTTC
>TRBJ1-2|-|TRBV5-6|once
CASSPAQPMRVNYGYTF
TGTGCCAGCAGCCCTGCGCAACCTATGCGGGTAAACTATGGCTACACCTTC
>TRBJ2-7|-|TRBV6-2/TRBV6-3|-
CASSYLGIRKNYEQYF
TGTGCCAGCAGTTACCTCGGGATAAGGAAGAACTACGAGCAGTACTTC
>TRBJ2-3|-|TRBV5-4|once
CASSLGGPGTDTQYF
TGTGCCAGCAGCTTGGGTGGGCCCGGCACAGATACGCAGTATTTT
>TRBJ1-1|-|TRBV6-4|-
CASSDTSGTEAFF
TGTGCCAGCAGTGACACTTCAGGCACTGAAGCTTTCTTT
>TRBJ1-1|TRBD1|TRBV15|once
CATSSYRGDITEAFF
TGTGCCACCAGCAGCTACAGGGGGGACATCACTGAAGCTTTCTTT
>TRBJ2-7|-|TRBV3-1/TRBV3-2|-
CASSQRPEVSEQYF
TGTGCCAGCAGCCAAAGACCGGAGGTGTCCGAGCAGTACTTC
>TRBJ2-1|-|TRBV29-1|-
CSVRKETSSYNEQFF
TGCAGCGTCCGTAAGGAGACCAGCTCCTACAATGAGCAGTTCTTC
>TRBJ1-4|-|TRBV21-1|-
CASTKIPFDRHSVATNEKLFF
TGTGCCAGCACTAAAATCCCCTTTGACAGGCACTCAGTAGCAACTAATGAAAAACTGTTTTTT
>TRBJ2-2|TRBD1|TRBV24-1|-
CATSDRTGTNTGELFF
TGTGCCACCAGTGACCGGACAGGTACGAACACCGGGGAGCTGTTTTTT
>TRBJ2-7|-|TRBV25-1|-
CASSEYDSSYEQYF
TGTGCCAGCAGTGAATACGACAGCTCCTACGAGCAGTACTTC
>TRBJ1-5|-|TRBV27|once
CASSLSVDQPQHF
TGTGCCAGCAGTTTATCCGTTGATCAGCCCCAGCATTTT
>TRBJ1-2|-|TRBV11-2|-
CASSLDQGPNYGYTF
TGTGCCAGCAGCTTAGATCAGGGGCCGAACTATGGCTACACCTTC
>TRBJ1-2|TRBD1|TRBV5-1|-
CASSLFGDRSYNYGYTF
TGCGCCAGCAGCTTGTTTGGGGACAGGTCTTATAACTATGGCTACACCTTC
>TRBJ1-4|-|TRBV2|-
CASRPDQTGGEKLFF
TGTGCCAGCAGGCCCGACCAGACCGGGGGTGAAAAACTGTTTTTT
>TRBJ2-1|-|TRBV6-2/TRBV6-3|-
CASSYQAYTEQFF
TGTGCCAGCAGTTACCAAGCGTACACTGAGCAGTTCTTC
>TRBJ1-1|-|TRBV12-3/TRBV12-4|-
CASSLGESEAFF
TGTGCCAGCAGTTTAGGGGAGAGTGAAGCTTTCTTT
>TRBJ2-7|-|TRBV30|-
CAWSMTPLKRGEQYF
TGTGCCTGGAGTATGACCCCCCTGAAAAGAGGCGAGCAGTACTTC
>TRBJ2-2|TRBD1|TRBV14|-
CASSQGTDYTGELFF
TGTGCCAGCAGCCAGGGGACAGACTACACCGGGGAGCTGTTTTTT
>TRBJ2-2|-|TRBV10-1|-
CASSHDWPVGTGELFF
TGCGCCAGCAGTCACGACTGGCCAGTAGGCACCGGGGAGCTGTTTTTT
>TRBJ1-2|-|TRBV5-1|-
CASSPRRGARDGYTF
TGCGCCAGCAGCCCCCGGCGGGGGGCGCGGGATGGCTACACCTTC
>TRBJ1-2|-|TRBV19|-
CATVTPPYGYTF
TGTGCCACGGTGACACCCCCCTATGGCTACACCTTC
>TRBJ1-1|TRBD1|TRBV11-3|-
CASSSIYPTGRDTEAFF
TGTGCCAGCAGCTCAATATATCCGACAGGGCGGGACACTGAAGCTTTCTTT
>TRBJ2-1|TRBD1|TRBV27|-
CASRKTGVDEQFF
TGTGCCAGCAGGAAGACAGGGGTGGATGAGCAGTTCTTC
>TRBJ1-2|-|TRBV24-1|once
CATSDPRGAAGYTF
TGTGCCACCAGTGATCCACGGGGGGCCGCTGGCTACACCTTC
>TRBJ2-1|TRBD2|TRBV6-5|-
CASSYSSGGYNEQFF
TGTGCCAGCAGTTACTCTAGCGGGGGCTACAATGAGCAGTTCTTC
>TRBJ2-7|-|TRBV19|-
CASSRTGRGAYYEQYF
TGTGCCAGTAGCCGTACGGGCAGGGGCGCCTACTACGAGCAGTACTTC